This entry lists 11 T cell receptor beta chains sequenced from one sample in a study of blood T cell repertoires in COVID-19. TCRdb keeps only in-frame clones here, not all; method: immunoSEQ multiplex PCR. The sample lists around 100,000 clones, less than 95% occurring once. Sequenced sample: peripheral blood. These receptor sequences come from a man aged 45-65 years with acute or convalescent COVID-19.

The genes are TRBV7-5 and TRBJ1-5; the DNA was not compared with TRBD1, the D call given in the table. TRBV7-5 is flagged as a pseudogene. The CDR3 is 16 residues long. The CDR3 region is CVRSLEGTGGNQPQHF. As DNA, the CDR3 is TGTGTCAGAAGCTTAGAAGGGACAGGGGGTAATCAGCCCCAGCATTTT.

The rearrangement joins TRBV7-8 to TRBJ1-2; a possible D gene is TRBD1 (6 bases). Germline V gene lookup returns CDR1 SGHVS and CDR2 FQNEAQ. Trimming pared 1 base from V and 8 bases from J, leaving 8 bases between. The CDR3 has 12 residues. The CDR3 DNA follows: TGTGCCAGCAGCTTAGATAGGGGGGGCTACACCTTC. Translated: CASSLDRGGYTF.

This rearrangement joins TRBV10-1 to TRBJ2-2; TRBD1 might be the D (5 bases). V dropped 5 bases and J dropped 4 bases, with 11 bases sitting between them. CDR3 length equals 14 residues. Germline CDR1 is WNHNN and CDR2 is SYGVQD (reference sequence). CDR3 sequence reads: CASSLRGITGELFF. In nucleotides, the CDR3 is TGCGCCAGCAGTTTAAGGGGAATCACCGGGGAGCTGTTTTTT.

This clone occurred once. This chain joins TRBV6-2 or TRBV6-3 and TRBJ2-7; possibly TRBD2 for D (5 bases). V was shortened by 5 bases and J by 3 bases, with 23 bases between the two germline ends. Germline lookup yields CDR1 MNHEY and CDR2 SVGEGT. There are 17 residues in the CDR3. CDR3 in amino acids: CASSPVRTIPGDYEQYF. The CDR3, as DNA: TGTGCCAGCAGTCCGGTCCGGACCATTCCCGGGGACTACGAGCAGTACTTC.

The rearrangement links TRBV5-5 to TRBJ1-2, with 8 bases matching TRBD1. The germline gives CDR1 SGHKS, CDR2 YYEKEE (reference sequence). The V segment lost 4 bases and the J segment 8 bases; nucleotides outside the gene matches: 13. The CDR3 covers 15 residues. DNA of the CDR3: TGTGCCAGCAGCCCTGCCGGACAGGGTTTGGGGGGCTACACCTTC. Translating it yields CASSPAGQGLGGYTF.

The rearrangement links TRBV19 to TRBJ2-7, with 10 bases aligning to TRBD1. This CDR3 has 15 residues. Looked up from germline, CDR1 is LNHDA and CDR2 is SQIVND (reference sequence). Unmatched junction bases numbered 7, after V lost 5 bases and J lost 3 bases. The CDR3 loop reads CASSSSGQGSYEQYF. The CDR3 nucleotides are TGTGCCAGTAGTTCGTCGGGACAGGGGAGCTACGAGCAGTACTTC.

The table lists this clone with many counts. The V and J genes are TRBV7-9 and TRBJ1-2, with 10 bases that match TRBD1. The V gene's germline CDR1 is SEHNR and CDR2 FQNEAQ (reference sequence). The trim removed 5 bases at V and 3 bases at J, leaving 3 bases unmatched. The CDR3 is 14 amino acids. The CDR3 nucleotides read TGTGCCAGCAGCCGGGACAGGGGCGACTATGGCTACACCTTC. It translates to CASSRDRGDYGYTF.

This clone has a single count. The J gene is TRBJ1-5, the V gene TRBV29-1; 12 bases agree with TRBD1. The CDR3 runs to 18 residues. CDR1 SQVTM and CDR2 ANQGSEA come from the germline V gene. With 0 bases clipped from V and 10 bases from J, the junction kept 16 bases outside the gene matches. The CDR3 nucleotides are TGCAGCGTTGAAGATCGATGGGACAGGGGGCCCGATTATCCCCCCCAGCATTTT. It yields the protein CSVEDRWDRGPDYPPQHF.

This clone was picked up a small number of times. The chain joins TRBV7-9 to TRBJ1-1; D gene unclear. Per the germline V gene, CDR1 is SEHNR and CDR2 is FQNEAQ (reference sequence). Trimming removed 2 bases at V and 7 bases at J, with 2 bases between. The length of the CDR3 is 10 residues. CDR3 coding DNA: TGTGCCAGCAGCTTATATGAAGCTTTCTTT. It translates to CASSLYEAFF.

The gene calls are TRBV5-5 and TRBJ2-7, with TRBD1 matching 11 bases. V was pared by 6 bases and J by 3 bases, with 5 bases of the junction left unmatched. From germline, CDR1 is SGHKS and CDR2 YYEKEE (reference sequence). The CDR3 loop spans 14 amino acids. The CDR3 DNA reads as TGTGCCAGCAACCCGGGACAGGGGGGCTACGAGCAGTACTTC. This translates into CASNPGQGGYEQYF.

V is TRBV4-1 and J is TRBJ1-4, with TRBD1 as a possible D gene (5 bases). CDR3 size: 17 residues. Trimming removed 0 bases at V and 7 bases at J, with 18 bases between. Germline loops: CDR1 MGHRA, CDR2 YSYEKL. The CDR3 coding sequence is TGCGCCAGCAGCCAAGATTTCAGGGTAGTTGATGGTGAAAAACTGTTTTTT. Its translation is CASSQDFRVVDGEKLFF.